This TCR beta chain was sequenced in a study of blood T cell repertoires in COVID-19. About the research overall: Whether acute or convalescent, the COVID-19 samples came from the United States, Italy and Spain. Sources were T cells, B-cell-depleted T cells, or PBMCs; the material itself was cDNA or gDNA.

As originally analysed: Researchers report that nucleated cell counts were estimated from reference gene primer amplification. The protocol was immunoSEQ multiplex PCR, while the TCRdb copy is restricted to in-frame clones and leaves out a portion. That table is the source of V, J and clone size, and D and trimming were worked out from the DNA. The repertoire has 90,000 to 100,000 clones, approximately 82% of them found once; the top ten carry around 4.1%. The V and J ends lost 4 bases and 0 bases respectively, with 7 bases between them. The germline gives CDR1 SGHNT, CDR2 YENEEA. This CDR3 is built from 15 residues.

This chain links TRBV11-3 with TRBJ1-6; D is ambiguous. This TCR was recovered from a man aged 55 to 70 with acute or convalescent COVID-19. Sequencing used peripheral blood. The CDR3 reads CASSSRSSYNSPLHF. The DNA of the CDR3 is TGTGCCAGCAGCTCGCGGAGCTCCTATAATTCACCCCTCCACTTT.